These T cell receptor beta chains were read from a single sample in a study of shared clonotypes between healthy human individuals. Here immunoSEQ multiplex PCR was the method, and the copy in TCRdb shows in-frame clones only, minus some. Found here are 2.5 million or so clones, around nine tenths of them singletons; the top ten hold 0.14%. The specimen was naive CD4+ T cells sorted from blood. The receptors originated from a man between 18 and 35 years old in good health. Each CDR3 is given with its conserved first and last residue. Each record gives: D gene, clone size, J gene, V gene, CDR3 DNA, CDR3 protein. The D gene is left open where the match is weak. Some rows mark clone size as missing; the rest say once, few, many or name a class of expanded clone.

D: -
size: few
J: TRBJ1-1
V: TRBV4-1
DNA: TGCGCCAGCAGCGGAGGGATAGGGTGGAACACTGAAGCTTTCTTT
CDR3: CASSGGIGWNTEAFF

D: -
size: once
J: TRBJ2-7
V: TRBV21-1
DNA: TGTGCCAGCAGCACAGGAATAGGCCACTGGGCGGCCGAGCAGTACTTC
CDR3: CASSTGIGHWAAEQYF

D: -
size: -
J: TRBJ2-3
V: TRBV11-2
DNA: TGTGTCAGCAGCTTAGTTTGGACAGATACGCAGTATTTT
CDR3: CVSSLVWTDTQYF

D: TRBD1
size: -
J: TRBJ2-3
V: TRBV7-9
DNA: TGTGCCAGCAGCAATACAGGGGGCACAGATACGCAGTATTTT
CDR3: CASSNTGGTDTQYF

D: -
size: -
J: TRBJ1-1
V: TRBV7-9
DNA: TGTGCCAGCAGCCCGCAGGGGTGGGAGACTGAAGCTTTCTTT
CDR3: CASSPQGWETEAFF

D: -
size: once
J: TRBJ1-3
V: TRBV9
DNA: TGTGCCAGCAGCGTAGGTCAGCTCGACTCTGGAAACACCATATATTTT
CDR3: CASSVGQLDSGNTIYF

D: -
size: once
J: TRBJ1-4
V: TRBV27
DNA: TGTGCCAGCAGTTTATACAGGACTAATGAAAAACTGTTTTTT
CDR3: CASSLYRTNEKLFF

D: -
size: -
J: TRBJ1-1
V: TRBV7-9
DNA: TGTGCCAGCAGCTTAGGGGGGGTTATGAACACTGAAGCTTTCTTT
CDR3: CASSLGGVMNTEAFF

D: -
size: -
J: TRBJ1-5
V: TRBV18
DNA: TGTGCCAGCTCACCACCGGGTGAAAACAGCAATCAGCCCCAGCATTTT
CDR3: CASSPPGENSNQPQHF

D: TRBD1
size: -
J: TRBJ2-3
V: TRBV5-1
DNA: TGCGCCAGCAAACAGGGGGCGGCAGATACGCAGTATTTT
CDR3: CASKQGAADTQYF

D: TRBD2
size: -
J: TRBJ2-7
V: TRBV11-2
DNA: TGTGCCAGCAGCTTAGAATCCAGCGGGAGACTAAGAAAGCAGTACTTC
CDR3: CASSLESSGRLRKQYF

D: TRBD1
size: -
J: TRBJ1-2
V: TRBV5-6
DNA: TGTGCCAGCAGCCTGACAGGGCCTTCTAACTATGGCTACACCTTC
CDR3: CASSLTGPSNYGYTF

D: -
size: once
J: TRBJ1-3
V: TRBV10-1
DNA: TGCGCCAGCAGTGATGTGGGGACTGGAAACACCATATATTTT
CDR3: CASSDVGTGNTIYF

D: -
size: once
J: TRBJ1-3
V: TRBV5-6
DNA: TGTGCCAGCAGCAGTAGGGGACTACAGGGAAACACCATATATTTT
CDR3: CASSSRGLQGNTIYF

D: -
size: -
J: TRBJ1-6
V: TRBV7-6
DNA: TGTGCCAGCAGCTTGAGCGGCTTGGGTAATTCACCCCTCCACTTT
CDR3: CASSLSGLGNSPLHF

D: -
size: -
J: TRBJ2-1
V: TRBV9
DNA: TGTGCCAGCGGGCAGGGGAATGAGCAGTTCTTC
CDR3: CASGQGNEQFF

D: -
size: -
J: TRBJ2-2
V: TRBV19
DNA: TGTGCCAGTTGCCCGGAGGGGGTCGCCGGGGAGCTGTTTTTT
CDR3: CASCPEGVAGELFF

D: -
size: once
J: TRBJ1-4
V: TRBV30
DNA: TGTGCCTGGACCCGTCGGGACGTCGGTTTTTCAACTAATGAAAAACTGTTTTTT
CDR3: CAWTRRDVGFSTNEKLFF

D: -
size: -
J: TRBJ2-5
V: TRBV19
DNA: TGTGCCAGTAGCTGGCGAACAGGGCAACTACGAGAGACCCAGTACTTC
CDR3: CASSWRTGQLRETQYF

D: -
size: -
J: TRBJ1-2
V: TRBV19
DNA: TGTGCCAGTAGTGTACGGACGGTAGTTGATGGCTACACCTTC
CDR3: CASSVRTVVDGYTF

D: -
size: -
J: TRBJ2-7
V: TRBV10-3
DNA: TGTGCCATCAGGAGGGACACGGGGAAGGTCGAGCAGTACTTC
CDR3: CAIRRDTGKVEQYF

D: -
size: -
J: TRBJ2-3
V: TRBV7-2
DNA: TGTGCCAGCAGCATTAAAGGGACAGCGGGTATAGATACGCAGTATTTT
CDR3: CASSIKGTAGIDTQYF

D: -
size: -
J: TRBJ2-3
V: TRBV5-1
DNA: TGCGCCAGCAGCTTGGGGACACTAGATACGCAGTATTTT
CDR3: CASSLGTLDTQYF

D: -
size: -
J: TRBJ2-6
V: TRBV19
DNA: TGTGCCAGCGAAAGTATAGGGGCTGGGGCCAACGTCCTGACTTTC
CDR3: CASESIGAGANVLTF

D: -
size: -
J: TRBJ2-4
V: TRBV10-1
DNA: TGCGCCAGCAGTGAGAGGGACGGCCTGGGCATTCAGTACTTC
CDR3: CASSERDGLGIQYF